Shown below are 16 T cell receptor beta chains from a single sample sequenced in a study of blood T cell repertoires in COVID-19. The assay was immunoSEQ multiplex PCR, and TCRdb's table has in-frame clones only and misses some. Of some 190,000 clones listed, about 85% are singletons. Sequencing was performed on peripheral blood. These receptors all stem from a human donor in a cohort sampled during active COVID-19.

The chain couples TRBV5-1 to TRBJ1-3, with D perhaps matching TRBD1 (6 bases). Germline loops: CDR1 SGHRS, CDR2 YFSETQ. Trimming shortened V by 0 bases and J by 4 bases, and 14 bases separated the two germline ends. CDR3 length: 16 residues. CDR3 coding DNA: TGCGCCAGCAGCTTGGCCCGGGGGGCGCCCGGAAACACCATATATTTT. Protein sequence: CASSLARGAPGNTIYF.

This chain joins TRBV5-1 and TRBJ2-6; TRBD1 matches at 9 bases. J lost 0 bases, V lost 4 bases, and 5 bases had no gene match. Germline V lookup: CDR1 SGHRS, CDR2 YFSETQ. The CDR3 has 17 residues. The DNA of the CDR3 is TGCGCCAGCAGCCCCGGGACAGGGTTCTCTGGGGCCAACGTCCTGACTTTC. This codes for CASSPGTGFSGANVLTF.

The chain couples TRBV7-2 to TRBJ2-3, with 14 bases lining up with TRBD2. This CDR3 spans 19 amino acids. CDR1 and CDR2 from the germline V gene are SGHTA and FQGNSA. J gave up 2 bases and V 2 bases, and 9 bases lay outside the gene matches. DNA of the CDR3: TGTGCCAGCAGCTTACGACCGGGGACTAGCGGGAGCTCCACAGATACGCAGTATTTT. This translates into CASSLRPGTSGSSTDTQYF.

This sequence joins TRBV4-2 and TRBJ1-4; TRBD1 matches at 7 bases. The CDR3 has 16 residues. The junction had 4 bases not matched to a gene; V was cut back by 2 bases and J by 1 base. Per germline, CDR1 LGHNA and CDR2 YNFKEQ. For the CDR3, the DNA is TGTGCCAGCAGCCAACGTAACAGGGGAACTAATGAAAAACTGTTTTTT. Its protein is CASSQRNRGTNEKLFF.

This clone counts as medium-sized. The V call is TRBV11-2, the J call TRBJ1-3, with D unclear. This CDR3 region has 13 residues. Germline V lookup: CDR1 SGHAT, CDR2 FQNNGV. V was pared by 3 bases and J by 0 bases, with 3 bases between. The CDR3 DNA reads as TGTGCCAGCAGCTTTCACTCTGGAAACACCATATATTTT. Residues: CASSFHSGNTIYF.

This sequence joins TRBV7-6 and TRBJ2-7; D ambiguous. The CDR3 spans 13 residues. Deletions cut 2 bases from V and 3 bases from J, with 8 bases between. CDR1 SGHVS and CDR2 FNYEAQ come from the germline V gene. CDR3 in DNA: TGTGCCAGCAGCTTATGTAAGAGCTACGAGCAGTACGTC. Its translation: CASSLCKSYEQYV.

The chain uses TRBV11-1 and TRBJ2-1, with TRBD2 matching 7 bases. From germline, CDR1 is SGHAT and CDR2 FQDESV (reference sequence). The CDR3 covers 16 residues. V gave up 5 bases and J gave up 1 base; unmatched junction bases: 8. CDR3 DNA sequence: TGTGCCAGCAGCCTATCTAGCGGAGCTTCCTACAATGAGCAGTTCTTC. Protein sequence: CASSLSSGASYNEQFF.

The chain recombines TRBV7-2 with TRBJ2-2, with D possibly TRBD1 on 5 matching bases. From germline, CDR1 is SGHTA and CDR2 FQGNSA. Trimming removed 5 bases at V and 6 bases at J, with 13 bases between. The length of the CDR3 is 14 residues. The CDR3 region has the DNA TGTGCCAGCAGCGCAGGGCCTGTGGCCGGGGAGCTGTTTTTT. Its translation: CASSAGPVAGELFF.

The CDR3, as DNA: TGTGCCACCAGCCTTAACATTGGAAGCCGGGATGAGCAGTTCTTC. This encodes CATSLNIGSRDEQFF. The V and J genes are TRBV15 and TRBJ2-1, with D unresolved. Between the trimmed V and J ends, which lost 5 bases and 8 bases, there was a span of 19 bases. Germline V gene sequence: CDR1 LNHNV, CDR2 YYDKDF (reference sequence). This CDR3 has 15 amino acids.

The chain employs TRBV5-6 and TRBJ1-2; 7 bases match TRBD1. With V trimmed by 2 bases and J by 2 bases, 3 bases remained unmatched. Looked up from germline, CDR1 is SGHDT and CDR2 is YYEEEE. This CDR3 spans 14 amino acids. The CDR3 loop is CASSFPGGNYGYTF. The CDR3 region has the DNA TGTGCCAGCAGCTTCCCAGGGGGGAACTATGGCTACACCTTC. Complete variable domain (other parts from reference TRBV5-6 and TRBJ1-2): DAGVTQSPTHLIKTRGQQVTLRCSPKSGHDTVSWYQQALGQGPQFIFQYYEEEERQRGNFPDRFSGHQFPNYSSELNVNALLLGDSALYLCASSFPGGNYGYTFGSGTRLTVV.

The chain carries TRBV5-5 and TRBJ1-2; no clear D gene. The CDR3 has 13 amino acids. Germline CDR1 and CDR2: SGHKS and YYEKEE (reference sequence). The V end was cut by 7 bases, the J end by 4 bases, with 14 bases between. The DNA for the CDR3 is TGTGCCAGCGATATGGCGGATTCCTATGGCTACACCTTC. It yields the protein CASDMADSYGYTF.

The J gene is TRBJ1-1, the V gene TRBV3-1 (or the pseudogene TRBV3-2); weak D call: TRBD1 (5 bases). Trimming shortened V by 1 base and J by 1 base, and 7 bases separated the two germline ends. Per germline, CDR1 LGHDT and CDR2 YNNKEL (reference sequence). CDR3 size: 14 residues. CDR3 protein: CASSQVTANTEAFF. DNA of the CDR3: TGTGCCAGCAGCCAAGTGACAGCGAACACTGAAGCTTTCTTT.

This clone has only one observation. CDR3 DNA sequence: TGTGCCTGGAGAACCGGGATGTTCACCGGGGAGCTGTTTTTT. Residues: CAWRTGMFTGELFF. This sequence joins TRBV30 and TRBJ2-2, with D maybe TRBD2 (5 bases). This CDR3 contains 14 residues. In germline, CDR1 is GTSNPN, CDR2 SVGIG (reference sequence). V lost 3 bases, J lost 4 bases, and 12 bases lay in between.

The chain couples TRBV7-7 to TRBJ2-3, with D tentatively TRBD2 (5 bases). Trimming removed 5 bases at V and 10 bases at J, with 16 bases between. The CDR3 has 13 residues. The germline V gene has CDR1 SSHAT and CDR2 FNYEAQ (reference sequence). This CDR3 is CASSPAPTISQYF. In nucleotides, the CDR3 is TGTGCCAGCAGCCCGGCCCCGACTATTTCGCAGTATTTT.

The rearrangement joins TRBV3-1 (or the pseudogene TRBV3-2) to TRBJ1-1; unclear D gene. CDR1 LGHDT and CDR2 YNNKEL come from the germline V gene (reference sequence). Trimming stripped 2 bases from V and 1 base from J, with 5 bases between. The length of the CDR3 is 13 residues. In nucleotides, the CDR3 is TGTGCCAGCAGCCAAACGGGGAACACTGAAGCTTTCTTT. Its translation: CASSQTGNTEAFF.

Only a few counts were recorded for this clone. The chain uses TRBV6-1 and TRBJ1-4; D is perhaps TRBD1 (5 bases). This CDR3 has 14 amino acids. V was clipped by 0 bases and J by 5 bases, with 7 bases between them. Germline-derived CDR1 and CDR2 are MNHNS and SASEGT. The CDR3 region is CASSEATDNEKLFF. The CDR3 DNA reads TGTGCCAGCAGTGAAGCGACAGACAATGAAAAACTGTTTTTT.